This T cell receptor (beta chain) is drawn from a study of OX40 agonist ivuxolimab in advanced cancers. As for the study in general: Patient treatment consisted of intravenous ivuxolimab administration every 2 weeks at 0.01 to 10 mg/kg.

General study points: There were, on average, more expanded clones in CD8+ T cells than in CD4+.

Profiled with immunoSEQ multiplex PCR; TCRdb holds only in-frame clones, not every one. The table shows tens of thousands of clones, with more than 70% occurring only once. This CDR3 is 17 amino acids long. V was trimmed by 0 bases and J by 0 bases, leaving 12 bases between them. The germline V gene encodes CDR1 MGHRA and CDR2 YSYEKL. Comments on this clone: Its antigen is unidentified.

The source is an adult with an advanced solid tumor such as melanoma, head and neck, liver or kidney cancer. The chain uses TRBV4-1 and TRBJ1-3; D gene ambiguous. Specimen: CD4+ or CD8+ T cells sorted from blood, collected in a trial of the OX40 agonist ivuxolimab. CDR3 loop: CASSQEEVISSGNTIYF. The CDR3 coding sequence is TGCGCCAGCAGCCAAGAGGAGGTTATCAGCTCTGGAAACACCATATATTTT.